The 2 T cell receptor beta chains given below trace back to one sample, sequenced in a study of T-cell reconstitution after alpha-beta-depleted transplantation in children. This sample's TCRbeta library carried unique molecular identifier barcodes. One entry per CDR3 protein results from TCRdb running MiXCR on the PCR reads. The sample has 640,000 or so distinct CDR3 sequences; roughly 17% are singletons. The input for sequencing was PBMCs from the stem cell graft donor, taken from the stem cell graft. The origin of the receptors is a human donor who donated a stem cell graft to a child with acute myeloid leukemia.

In its sample, this clonotype was seen a few times. The CDR3 loop reads CASSSPGQALKETQYF. The CDR3 DNA reads TGTGCCAGCAGTTCGCCGGGACAGGCCCTTAAAGAGACCCAGTACTTC. The rearrangement uses TRBV12-3 or TRBV12-4 and TRBJ2-5; 8 nucleotides line up with TRBD1. V trimming: 4 bases; J trimming: 3 bases; junction bases outside the gene matches: 10. This CDR3 is built from 16 residues.

This clonotype has a count of ten or more. The chain combines TRBV6-4 with TRBJ2-1; D remains unclear. CDR3 size: 14 residues. The V end was cut by 4 bases, the J end by 10 bases, with 17 bases between. Germline V gene lookup returns CDR1 MRHNA and CDR2 SNTAGT. The CDR3 loop is CASSAIARPWEQFF. In nucleotides, the CDR3 is TGTGCCAGCAGTGCAATAGCTAGACCATGGGAGCAGTTCTTC.